This TCR beta chain came from a study of T cells in Graves' hyperthyroidism and ophthalmopathy (dated by TCRdb to about 2019). Describing the broader study: Peripheral blood samples were taken at the time of initial diagnosis, prior to any treatment. TCR V-J signatures able to tell the groups apart were searched for in a discovery cohort of about a hundred patients, of whom over 40 had Graves' ophthalmopathy and about 55 had stable Graves' hyperthyroidism. The roughly 91 discovery patients were randomly split 7:3 into training and test sets. Following sampling, methimazole starting at 30 mg daily was given to hyperthyroidism patients, and high-dose intravenous methylprednisolone was given to ophthalmopathy patients. In addition, the study compared T-cell repertoires in thyroid tissue and in blood from several Graves' hyperthyroidism patients. TCR Vbeta CDR3 sequencing of 130 to 150 peripheral blood samples (43 ophthalmopathy, 75 hyperthyroidism and some 17 progressor patients) is reported in the paper. An independent validation cohort of 18 to 20 hyperthyroidism patients and about 16 patients who later progressed to ophthalmopathy tested prospective prediction of ophthalmopathy. General study outcomes and caveats: Blood samples also contained most of the expanded thyroid clonotypes (frequency above 0.001), which suggests that blood repertoires may reflect thyroid immune responses. Sample size was not statistically predetermined, and blinding of investigators to group allocation was not performed. A model built on a 13 V-J signature distinguished ophthalmopathy from stable hyperthyroidism, reaching about 89% sensitivity and around 81% specificity in cross-validation and 80%/75% in testing. During validation, the model predicted progression to ophthalmopathy a median of approximately six months ahead of onset, with almost 71% sensitivity and roughly 75% specificity.

Graves' hyperthyroidism was defined as stable when no progression to ophthalmopathy occurred over 18 months of follow-up. Hyperthyroidism patients were newly diagnosed, with disease duration under 2 months, and aged 18 to 65 years. Patients with uncontrolled infections, other autoimmune diseases, pregnancy or lactation were excluded. Diagnoses were based on clinical symptoms, serum thyroxine and TRAb, thyroid ultrasound and orbital computed tomography. Ficoll-Paque density gradient centrifugation was used to isolate PBMCs from approximately 11 ml of fresh peripheral blood. Total RNA was extracted using Trizol reagent, and RNA quality was assessed on an Agilent 2100 Bioanalyzer. Measured from the cysteine to the phenylalanine, the CDR3 is 13 residues long. Just CDR3 DNA is preserved here, 39 bases in frame from base 1. Via the germline V gene (reference sequence), CDR1 is SEHNR and CDR2 FQNEAQ. The TCR beta CDR3 regions were amplified from the RNA transcripts. For the first round of RT-PCR on the TCR CDR3, the HTBI primer set was used together with the Qiagen OneStep RT-PCR kit. The libraries were constructed in a second round of multiplex PCR and then size-selected and purified. The libraries were sequenced on an Illumina HiSeq2000 using paired-end 100 bp reads. In the original analysis: Raw data were processed with SOAPnuke, discarding reads with adapters, uncalled bases, mean Phred below 15, or no exact constant-primer or identifier match. COPE v1.2.5 was used to merge the high-quality paired reads, and each unique nucleotide sequence was defined as a clonotype. MiTCR v1.1 was used to align clonotypes to the IMGT TRBV, TRBD and TRBJ reference segments. Only V-J combinations with frequency above 0.0001, covering about 99% of repertoires, were analysed. The TCS score was defined as F50 (clonal expansion) divided by E x V (chaos), with BLOSUM62-based TCRdist calculated between CDR3 peptides within each V-J. Welch's t-statistics and random forest reduced around 550 V-J features to under 15, which were used in a naive Bayes classifier (R e1071). Thyroid-blood repertoire similarity was quantified with the Morisita-Horn index. TCRdb trimmed the raw reads at Q25, called clones with MiXCR and kept productive beta chains. When rows share a CDR3 protein, they turn into one entry using the most common DNA and genes. The V and J calls follow TCRdb's processing rather than the paper's. The sample table holds roughly 800,000 distinct CDR3 sequences, of which about 38% were seen once. The ten most abundant clones make up around 9.3% of the sample.

Worth noting for this clonotype: Its binding antigen is unknown. Compared with germline, one end of the junction differs, possibly owing to a read error.

This TCR came from a man aged 18 to 35 with Graves' hyperthyroidism. The sequenced material came from blood. The chain was built from TRBV7-9 and TRBJ2-5, with the D gene call left open. The DNA sequence is TGTGCCAGCAGTGACCTCGTGACTCCGAAACACCACTTC. This codes for CASSDLVTPKHHF.